This record concerns one TCR beta chain sequence. Its antigen is undetermined. At one end, the junction sequence differs from germline, possibly due to a read error. The entry originates in a study of circulating CD8 cells and anti-PD-1 response in melanoma. Study details: Patients received intravenous nivolumab, 3 mg/kg, every 2 weeks. About 50% of the 13 melanoma patients received first-line anti-PD-1 therapy.

The QIAseq Immune Repertoire TCR panel built the libraries from around 15 ng of total RNA. TCRdb reanalysed the reads using MiXCR and keeps one entry per CDR3 protein. The table lists almost 500 distinct CDR3 sequences, under 10% of them singletons, with roughly 11% in the top ten. Study findings and constraints: At M1, fewer than 8% of TRB clonotypes appeared in multiple subsets.

Live CD3+CD8+TCRalphabeta+ cells were sorted into four subsets by PD-1 and/or TIGIT. The germline V gene encodes CDR1 KGHSY and CDR2 FQNENV. This CDR3 comprises 16 residues. This receptor was identified in a human donor with melanoma. This chain uses TRBV16 with TRBJ2-1; the D gene is possibly TRBD2 (5 bases). The specimen comprised CD8+ T cells from PBMCs, sampled at baseline or after one month of anti-PD-1 therapy (not recorded which). This CDR3 is CASSLEQEASYSEQFF. The CDR3, as DNA: TGTGCCAGCAGCCTTGAGCAGGAGGCCTCTTACAGTGAGCAGTTCTTC.